The entry that follows covers one T cell receptor (beta chain) sequence. The V and J ends lost 4 bases and 4 bases respectively, with 17 bases between them. This CDR3 region has 15 residues. Germline lookup yields CDR1 SQVTM and CDR2 ANQGSEA. Assay: immunoSEQ multiplex PCR; the TCRdb copy retains only in-frame clones and omits some. The repertoire consists of under 2,000,000 clones, with about 95% occurring once and the leading ten covering around 1.2%. The data were obtained in a study of shared clonotypes between healthy human individuals. Naive CD8 cells lacked CD45RO, underwent positive selection for CCR7 and left out terminally differentiated effector memory CD45RA+ cells.

The sequence derives from a man in his late teens or twenties in good health. Sequencing input: naive CD8+ T cells sorted from blood. The chain joins TRBV29-1 to TRBJ2-1, with D maybe TRBD2 (5 bases). CDR3 sequence (DNA): TGCAGCGTTGGGACTCTCACCACCTTTTACAATGAGCAGTTCTTC. It specifies CSVGTLTTFYNEQFF.